This T cell receptor beta chain was sequenced during a study of T cell responses to AZD1222 COVID-19 vaccine. The CDR3 sequence is 16 residues long. Trimming cost V 5 bases and J 5 bases; bases outside gene matches: 5. Germline lookup yields CDR1 SGHTA and CDR2 FQGNSA. Some clones are missing from TCRdb's copy, which holds only in-frame ones; the method was immunoSEQ multiplex PCR. The data hold approximately 130,000 clones, with roughly 88% observed a single time. This clone is a singleton in its sample. Its antigen remains unknown. Overall study results and limits: Spike-specific TCR breadth rose after two AZD1222 doses, and depth rose as well. Just a handful of people given AZD1222 tested seropositive at baseline. The donor cohort was predominantly white British with a female majority, and clonal diversity may have been underestimated.

V is TRBV7-2 and J is TRBJ2-2, with 13 bases that match TRBD2. This receptor was taken from an adult who received the AZD1222 COVID-19 vaccine. Source: peripheral blood, taken 28 days after the second AZD1222 dose. This chain's CDR3 is CASSPGGLAGTGELFF. CDR3 nucleotides: TGTGCCAGCAGCCCTGGGGGACTAGCGGGGACCGGGGAGCTGTTTTTT.